This T cell receptor (beta chain) came from a study of blood T cells in healthy people across ages. The study, taken as a whole, reports: Age showed a roughly linear inverse relationship with TCR beta diversity per million T cells.

Remarks on this clonotype: As yet, its antigen is unknown. Germline and junction disagree at one end, which may indicate a read error.

This CDR3 has 15 amino acids. With a J-beta primer mix and a sample-barcoded 5' primer, a second PCR ran about 7 to 12 cycles. TCRdb re-analysed the 5' RACE reads in MiXCR, keeping a single row per CDR3 protein. The table lists 450,000 to 700,000 distinct CDR3 sequences, approximately 25% of them singletons. This chain uses TRBV12-3 or TRBV12-4 with TRBJ2-5; D call uncertain. The specimen sequenced was blood. This sequence originates from a woman between 65 and 79 years old in good health. This chain's CDR3 is CAGSDTGRYQETQYF. The CDR3 bases are TGTGCCGGCAGCGATACCGGTCGTTACCAAGAGACCCAGTACTTC.